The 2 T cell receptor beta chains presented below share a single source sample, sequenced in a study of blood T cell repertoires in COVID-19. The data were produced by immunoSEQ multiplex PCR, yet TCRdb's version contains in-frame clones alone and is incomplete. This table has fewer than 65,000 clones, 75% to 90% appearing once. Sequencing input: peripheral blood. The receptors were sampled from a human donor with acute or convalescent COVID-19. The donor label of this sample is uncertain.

The CDR3 sequence: CASSQDLRNPQFF. The CDR3 bases are TGTGCCAGCAGCCAAGATTTGAGGAACCCGCAGTTCTTC. The chain joins TRBV3-1 (or the pseudogene TRBV3-2) to TRBJ2-1; D remains unclear. CDR1 LGHDT and CDR2 YNNKEL come from the germline V gene (reference sequence). The CDR3 sequence is 13 residues long. V was shortened by 0 bases and J by 12 bases, with 12 bases between the two germline ends.

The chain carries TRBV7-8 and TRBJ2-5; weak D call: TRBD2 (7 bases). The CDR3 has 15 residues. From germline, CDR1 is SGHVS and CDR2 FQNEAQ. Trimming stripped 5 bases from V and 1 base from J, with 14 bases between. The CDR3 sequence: CASSIRGGVQETQYF. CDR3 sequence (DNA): TGTGCCAGCAGCATAAGGGGGGGTGTCCAAGAGACCCAGTACTTC.